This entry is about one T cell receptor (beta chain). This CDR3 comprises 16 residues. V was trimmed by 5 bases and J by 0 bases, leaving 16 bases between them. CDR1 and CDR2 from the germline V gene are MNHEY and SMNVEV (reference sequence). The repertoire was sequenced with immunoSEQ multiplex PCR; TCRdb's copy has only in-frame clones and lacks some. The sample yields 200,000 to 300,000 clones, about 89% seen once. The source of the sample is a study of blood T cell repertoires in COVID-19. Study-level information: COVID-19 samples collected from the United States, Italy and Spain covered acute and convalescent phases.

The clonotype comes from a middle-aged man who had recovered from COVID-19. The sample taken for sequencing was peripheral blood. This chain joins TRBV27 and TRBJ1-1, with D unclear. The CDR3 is CASSPTRLALNTEAFF. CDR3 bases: TGTGCCAGCAGTCCCACTCGGCTAGCCCTGAACACTGAAGCTTTCTTT.